This TCR beta chain was documented in a study of cytotoxic CD8 clonotypes in ibrutinib-treated CLL. Notes on the study in general: Collection times varied between progressing and sustained-remission patients.

Germline assignment: CDR1 SEHNR and CDR2 FQNEAQ (reference sequence). This CDR3 has 12 amino acids. Trimming removed 1 base at V and 5 bases at J, with 5 bases between. The data were produced by immunoSEQ multiplex PCR, yet TCRdb's version contains in-frame clones alone and is incomplete. The sample includes about 97,000 clones, 75% to 80% of them seen just once. This clone occurred a few times. Its cognate antigen is unknown. The chain couples TRBV7-9 to TRBJ1-2; D ambiguous. The TCR comes from a human donor with chronic lymphocytic leukemia. The sample here was PBMCs, taken after 24 months of ibrutinib treatment. The CDR3: CASSLDTYGYTF. CDR3 nucleotides: TGTGCCAGCAGCTTAGACACTTATGGCTACACCTTC.